Listed below are T cell receptor beta chains from one sample, sequenced in a study of human T cells and chemical hapten exposure. Via MiXCR, TCRdb re-called the RACE reads, giving one row per CDR3 protein. The repertoire includes just over 90,000 distinct CDR3 sequences, around 9% of them detected once, and 2.9% sits in the top ten. Sample: whole blood. Every receptor here comes from a female donor in good health. Some clones in this sample may be carry-over from other donors' samples. The CDR3 runs from the conserved cysteine through the conserved F or W. D genes are given only for firm matches. The size entry is marked missing in some rows and otherwise reads once, few, many or a size class.

v_gene	d_gene	abundance	j_gene	CDR3nt	CDR3aa
TRBV29-1	TRBD1	-	TRBJ1-2	TGCAGCGTTACGGACAGGGGAGATGGCTACACCTTC	CSVTDRGDGYTF
TRBV24-1	-	few	TRBJ2-1	TGTGCCACCAGAGAGAGCTCCTACAATGAGCAGTTCTTC	CATRESSYNEQFF
TRBV13	TRBD1	few	TRBJ1-1	TGTGCCAGCAGCCCGAGACCTACAGGGGGTATGAAGAACACTGAAGCTTTCTTT	CASSPRPTGGMKNTEAFF
TRBV7-3	-	-	TRBJ2-1	TGTGCCAGCAGCTTAGCACCGGGGACCCAGACCCTCAATGAGCAGTTCTTC	CASSLAPGTQTLNEQFF
TRBV6-6	-	many	TRBJ1-2	TGTGCCTTAGGGGGGCCCATGGAGCCCTATGGCTACACCTTC	CALGGPMEPYGYTF
TRBV7-9	-	-	TRBJ2-3	TGTGCCAGCAGCTTAGCAGCAGGTTCAGATACGCAGTATTTT	CASSLAAGSDTQYF
TRBV28	TRBD1	few	TRBJ1-1	TGTGCCAGCAGCCCCCAGACAGGGGGATGGACTGAAGCTTTCTTT	CASSPQTGGWTEAFF
TRBV10-3	TRBD1	many	TRBJ2-7	TGTGCCATCAGTGCGGACAGGGGGACCGAGCAGTACTTC	CAISADRGTEQYF
TRBV2	-	many	TRBJ1-1	TGTGCCAGCAGTCCGCAGAGACAGGCCGGATTGAACACTGAAGCTTTCTTT	CASSPQRQAGLNTEAFF
TRBV4-3	TRBD2	-	TRBJ2-3	TGCGCCAGCAGCCAAGATCATAGACTAGCGGGAGCAAATACGCAGTATTTT	CASSQDHRLAGANTQYF
TRBV5-1	-	few	TRBJ2-3	TGCGCCAGCAGCTCGGGAGTAAGCACAGATACGCAGTATTTT	CASSSGVSTDTQYF
TRBV29-1	TRBD2	many	TRBJ2-7	TGCAGCGTCCCCGCGGAACTAGCGGGAGAAAGGGACGAGCAGTACTTC	CSVPAELAGERDEQYF
TRBV28	-	few	TRBJ2-1	TGTGCCAGCAGTTACGAGGACTACAATGAGCAGTTCTTC	CASSYEDYNEQFF
TRBV9	-	few	TRBJ1-1	TGTGCCAGCAGCGTAGGTGTCGGAGGGAGCACTGAAGCTTTCTTT	CASSVGVGGSTEAFF
TRBV9	TRBD1	many	TRBJ2-7	TGTGCCAGCAGCCGAGACCGGGACAGGGTGAGGGAGCAGTACTTC	CASSRDRDRVREQYF
TRBV29-1	-	few	TRBJ2-1	TGCAGCTCCTCGACTAGACGGGCGTCTGCGTCCTACAATGAGCAGTTCTTC	CSSSTRRASASYNEQFF
TRBV10-3	-	few	TRBJ2-3	TGTGCCATACAGGGTAACACAGATACGCAGTATTTT	CAIQGNTDTQYF
TRBV4-3	TRBD2	many	TRBJ2-1	TGCGCCAGCAGCCAAGCGTCGGCTAGCGGGAGCAGGAATGAGCAGTTCTTC	CASSQASASGSRNEQFF
TRBV6-4	TRBD2	many	TRBJ2-2	TGTGCCAGCAGTGACGGGACTAGCGGGTCCGGGGAGCTGTTTTTT	CASSDGTSGSGELFF
TRBV19	TRBD2	few	TRBJ2-1	TGTGCCAGTAGTATCCCAGCGGGAGTCTCCTACAATGAGCAGTTCTTC	CASSIPAGVSYNEQFF
TRBV20-1	TRBD2	many	TRBJ2-4	TGCAGTGCTAGAGATGCGGGAGAGGCTGAAAACATTCAGTACTTC	CSARDAGEAENIQYF
TRBV6-2/TRBV6-3	-	-	TRBJ1-1	TGTGCCAGCAGTTACTCTACAGTAGGGGAAGCTTTCTTT	CASSYSTVGEAFF